The sequence of this T cell receptor (beta chain) was determined in a study of blood T cell repertoires in COVID-19. At the level of the study: T cells, B-cell-depleted T cells, or PBMCs supplied cDNA or gDNA.

Those enrolled, adults aged roughly 18 to 89 years, came from 24 US areas. Participant-given clinical history determined each cohort assignment. CDR1 is LNHDA and CDR2 is SQIVND in the germline V gene (reference sequence). The CDR3 is 13 residues long. Trimming removed 7 bases at V and 4 bases at J, with 8 bases between. Authors' processing steps: Estimation of nucleated cell counts was performed using reference gene primer amplification. The repertoire was sequenced with immunoSEQ multiplex PCR; TCRdb's copy has only in-frame clones and lacks some. The V and J calls and the clone size are those of that table, but D and trimming were determined from the DNA. The repertoire holds 200,000 to 250,000 clones, with about nine tenths as singletons.

The chain uses TRBV19 and TRBJ1-6; possibly TRBD1 for D (6 bases). Sequencing was done on a sample of PBMCs or T cells enriched from blood (not recorded which). The receptor was isolated from a woman in her forties or fifties in a cohort exposed to, infected with or recovered from COVID-19 (not recorded which). The CDR3 region is CASTGQYNSPLHF. Here the CDR3 DNA reads TGTGCCAGTACCGGACAGTATAATTCACCCCTCCACTTT. Combining the CDR3 with reference TRBV19 and TRBJ1-6 gives the whole variable domain DGGITQSPKYLFRKEGQNVTLSCEQNLNHDAMYWYRQDPGQGLRLIYYSQIVNDFQKGDIAEGYSVSREKKESFPLTVTSAQKNPTAFYLCASTGQYNSPLHFGNGTRLTVT.